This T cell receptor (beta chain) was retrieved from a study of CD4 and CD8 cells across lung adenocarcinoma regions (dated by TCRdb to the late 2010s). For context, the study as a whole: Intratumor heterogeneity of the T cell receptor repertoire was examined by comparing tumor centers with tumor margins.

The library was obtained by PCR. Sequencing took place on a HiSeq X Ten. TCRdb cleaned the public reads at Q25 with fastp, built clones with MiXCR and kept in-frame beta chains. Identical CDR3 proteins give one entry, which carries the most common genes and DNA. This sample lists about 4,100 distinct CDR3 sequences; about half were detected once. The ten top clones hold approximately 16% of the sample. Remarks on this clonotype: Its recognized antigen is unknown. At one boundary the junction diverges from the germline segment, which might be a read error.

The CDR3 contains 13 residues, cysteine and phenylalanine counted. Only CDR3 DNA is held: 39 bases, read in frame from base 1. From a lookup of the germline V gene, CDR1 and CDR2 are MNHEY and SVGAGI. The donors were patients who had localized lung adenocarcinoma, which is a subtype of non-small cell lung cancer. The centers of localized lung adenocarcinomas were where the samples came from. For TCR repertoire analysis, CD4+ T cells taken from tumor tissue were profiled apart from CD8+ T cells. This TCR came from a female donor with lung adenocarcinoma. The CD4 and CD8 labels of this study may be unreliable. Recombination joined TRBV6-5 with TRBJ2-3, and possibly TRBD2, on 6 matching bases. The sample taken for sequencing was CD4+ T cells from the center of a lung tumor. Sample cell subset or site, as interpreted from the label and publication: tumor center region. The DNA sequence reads TGTGCCAGCAGTTACCAGGGAGGCGATGCGCAGTTTTTT. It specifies CASSYQGGDAQFF.